These 24 T cell receptor beta chains share one sample of origin, sequenced in a study of CXCR3-negative and CXCR3-positive naive CD8 T cells. These receptors' targets are unknown. Study findings and constraints: Naive cells positive for CXCR3 carried more hydrophobic TRB CDR3s than CXCR3-negative ones.

Researchers prepared the TRB cDNA libraries using 5' RACE with UMI labels. From the 5' RACE reads, TCRdb lists one entry per CDR3 protein and no DNA. The listing records some 150,000 distinct CDR3 sequences. Sequencing was performed on naive CXCR3+ CD8+ T cells from blood. As to subset: CD45RO-CCR7+CD27+CD95- naive CD8+ T cells expressing CXCR3 (TNR3+). The receptors come from a human donor in good health. Some clones in this sample may be carry-over from other donors' samples.

This rearrangement joins TRBV5-1 to TRBJ2-3; TCRdb's assignment of TRBD1 cannot be checked, as there is no DNA. The V gene's germline CDR1 is SGHRS and CDR2 YFSETQ. The CDR3 runs to 16 residues. CDR3 sequence reads: CASSLVSGGSTDTQYF.

The CDR3 loop reads CASSLLGRAKNIQYF. The J gene is TRBJ2-4, the V gene TRBV12-3 or TRBV12-4; TCRdb reports TRBD2, a call that lacks DNA to check it against. The CDR3 covers 15 residues.

This chain joins TRBV28 and TRBJ2-1; with no DNA, the TCRdb D assignment of TRBD1 cannot be verified. This CDR3 contains 16 residues. In germline, CDR1 is MDHEN, CDR2 SYDVKM. CDR3 loop: CASVEAGGEGYNEQFF.

This chain links TRBV20-1 with TRBJ2-3; TCRdb proposes TRBD1, but this gene call is untestable without DNA. CDR1 is DFQATT, CDR2 SNEGSKA, per germline (reference sequence). The CDR3 consists of 14 residues. This CDR3 is CSARDGQGVDTQYF.

The rearrangement joins TRBV29-1 to TRBJ2-3. The CDR3 has 13 residues. Germline assignment: CDR1 SQVTM and CDR2 ANQGSEA. The CDR3 loop is CSVEAWAEDTQYF.

The V call is TRBV6-6, the J call TRBJ2-1; TCRdb proposes TRBD1, but this gene call is untestable without DNA. Germline V lookup: CDR1 MNHNY, CDR2 SVGAGI (reference sequence). The CDR3 runs to 14 residues. The CDR3 here is CASSYTGGGNEQFF.

The chain joins TRBV29-1 to TRBJ1-2; TCRdb lists TRBD1, though no DNA is available to test this call. The germline CDR1 and CDR2 sequences are SQVTM and ANQGSEA. The CDR3 loop spans 15 amino acids. Here the CDR3 reads CSVTNKLRDGYGYTF.

This rearrangement joins TRBV10-2 to TRBJ2-5; the D call of TRBD2 rests on TCRdb alone, since no DNA is present to check it. The CDR3 is 18 amino acids. Germline assignment: CDR1 WSHSY and CDR2 SAAADI. CDR3 sequence: CASSESWLAGGPGETQYF.

V usage is TRBV12-3 or TRBV12-4 and J usage is TRBJ2-1; TCRdb indicates TRBD1, and absent DNA this call remains unverified. The CDR3 totals 13 residues. The CDR3 spells CATLDRGHNEQFF.

The CDR3 loop is CASSQDLFQPQHF. This rearrangement joins TRBV3-1 to TRBJ1-5. The CDR3 has 13 residues. Germline values: CDR1 LGHDT, CDR2 YNNKEL (reference sequence).

The V call is TRBV21-1, the J call TRBJ2-7. TRBV21-1 is assigned pseudogene status. The CDR3 is 13 residues long. CDR3 amino acids: CASSKRKGYEQYF.

This rearrangement joins TRBV5-1 to TRBJ2-7. Germline V gene lookup returns CDR1 SGHRS and CDR2 YFSETQ. The CDR3 runs to 13 residues. The CDR3 loop is CASSLAVGHEQYF. The complete variable domain, with remaining parts taken from reference TRBV5-1 and TRBJ2-7, reads KAGVTQTPRYLIKTRGQQVTLSCSPISGHRSVSWYQQTPGQGLQFLFEYFSETQRNKGNFPGRFSGRQFSNSRSEMNVSTLELGDSALYLCASSLAVGHEQYFGPGTRLTVT.

The chain is built from TRBV27 and TRBJ2-7; TCRdb's assignment of TRBD1 cannot be checked, as there is no DNA. Germline V gene sequence: CDR1 MNHEY, CDR2 SMNVEV (reference sequence). The CDR3 runs to 14 residues. The CDR3 here is CASSSSRAGVEQYF.

V and J are TRBV27 and TRBJ2-7; there is no DNA to check the TCRdb D call of TRBD1. The V gene's germline CDR1 is MNHEY and CDR2 SMNVEV (reference sequence). The length of the CDR3 is 15 residues. The CDR3 sequence: CASRPRGRLSLEQYF.

This rearrangement joins TRBV5-5 to TRBJ2-5; TCRdb outputs TRBD2, but without DNA this stays unchecked. The CDR3 consists of 15 residues. The V gene's germline CDR1 is SGHKS and CDR2 YYEKEE (reference sequence). The CDR3 is CASSLALGTRETQYF.

The chain links TRBV4-1 to TRBJ2-5. This CDR3 contains 14 residues. CDR1 is MGHRA and CDR2 is YSYEKL in the germline V gene. CDR3 amino acids: CASSQVGGQETQYF.

The rearrangement joins TRBV28 to TRBJ2-7. The germline CDR1 and CDR2 sequences are MDHEN and SYDVKM. The CDR3 loop spans 14 amino acids. CDR3 region: CASSYTEPYYEQYF. Supplemented by reference TRBV28 and TRBJ2-7, the full variable domain reads DVKVTQSSRYLVKRTGEKVFLECVQDMDHENMFWYRQDPGLGLRLIYFSYDVKMKEKGDIPEGYSVSREKKERFSLILESASTNQTSMYLCASSYTEPYYEQYFGPGTRLTVT.

The chain recombines TRBV12-3 or TRBV12-4 with TRBJ2-1; no DNA is available, so the TRBD1 call from TCRdb remains unchecked. CDR3 length equals 13 residues. CDR3 sequence reads: CASRDGRGHEQFF.

V usage is TRBV4-2 and J usage is TRBJ2-6. The germline V gene has CDR1 LGHNA and CDR2 YNFKEQ. The CDR3 covers 14 residues. CDR3 sequence reads: CASSHGDGANVLTF.

The chain links TRBV2 to TRBJ2-1; TCRdb's D call, TRBD2, is unchecked because there is no DNA. The germline V gene has CDR1 SNHLY and CDR2 FYNNEI. CDR3 length: 16 amino acids. CDR3 residues: CASSEAPGGVYNEQFF.

V is TRBV19 and J is TRBJ2-1; as DNA is missing, the TRBD2 call by TCRdb cannot be tested. Germline V gene sequence: CDR1 LNHDA, CDR2 SQIVND (reference sequence). CDR3 length: 14 residues. This CDR3 reads CASSLGLGYNEQFF.

CDR3 protein: CASSPLIIWEQFF. V is TRBV5-1 and J is TRBJ2-1; the TCRdb call, TRBD1, lacks DNA for checking. This CDR3 contains 13 residues. Germline-derived CDR1 and CDR2 are SGHRS and YFSETQ.

This chain uses TRBV11-3 with TRBJ2-1; the D gene TCRdb calls, TRBD2, cannot be checked with no DNA. CDR3 length: 14 residues. CDR1 and CDR2 from the germline V gene are SGHNT and YENEEA. The CDR3 reads CASSLVSSGDEQFF.

The chain has TRBV24-1 and TRBJ1-2. The CDR3 extends over 13 amino acids. Germline V gene lookup returns CDR1 KGHDR and CDR2 SFDVKD. The CDR3 spells CATSVDSFYGYTF.